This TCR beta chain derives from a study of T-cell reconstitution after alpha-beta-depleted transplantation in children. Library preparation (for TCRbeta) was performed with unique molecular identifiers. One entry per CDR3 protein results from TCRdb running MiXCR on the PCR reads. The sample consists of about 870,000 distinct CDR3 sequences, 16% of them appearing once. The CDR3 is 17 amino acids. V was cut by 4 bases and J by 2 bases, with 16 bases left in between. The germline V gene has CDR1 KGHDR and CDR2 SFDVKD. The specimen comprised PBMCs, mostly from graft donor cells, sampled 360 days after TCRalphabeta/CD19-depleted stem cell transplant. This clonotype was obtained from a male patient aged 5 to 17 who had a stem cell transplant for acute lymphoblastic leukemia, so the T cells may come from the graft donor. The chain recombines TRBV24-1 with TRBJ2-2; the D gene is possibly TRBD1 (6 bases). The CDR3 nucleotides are TGTGCCACCAGTGAGTCCCACAGGGCCACTAACACCGGGGAGCTGTTTTTT. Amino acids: CATSESHRATNTGELFF.